This T cell receptor beta chain was sequenced for a study of T-cell reconstitution after alpha-beta-depleted transplantation in children. This clonotype was observed at least ten times. The germline V gene encodes CDR1 SEHNR and CDR2 FQNEAQ (reference sequence). The CDR3 runs to 14 residues. V was cut by 2 bases and J by 5 bases, with 10 bases left in between. Library preparation (for TCRbeta) was performed with unique molecular identifiers. MiXCR, applied by TCRdb to the PCR reads, yields one record per CDR3 protein. The table includes about 230,000 distinct CDR3 sequences, about 12% detected once. The TCR comes from a human donor who donated a stem cell graft to a child with acute lymphoblastic leukemia. Material: PBMCs from the stem cell graft donor, obtained from the stem cell graft. The chain is built from TRBV7-9 and TRBJ1-5; D may be TRBD1 (5 bases). CDR3 in DNA: TGTGCCAGCAGCTTACCGGGACCGTATCAGCCCCAGCATTTT. It codes for CASSLPGPYQPQHF.